Listed here is a single T cell receptor (beta chain). Sequenced by immunoSEQ multiplex PCR; TCRdb stores in-frame clones only, minus some. The sample yields over 95,000 clones, 75% to 95% seen once. The data originate from a study of T cells after somatic rescue of genetic block. The CDR3 covers 13 residues. The germline CDR1 and CDR2 sequences are SGHTA and FQGNSA. Deletions cut 7 bases from V and 0 bases from J, with 10 bases between. The sequence was obtained from a woman between 18 and 29 years old. V usage is TRBV7-2 and J usage is TRBJ2-7; D not certain. Input material: peripheral blood mononuclear cells (PBMCs). The CDR3 loop is CASTPTPSYEQYF. The DNA for the CDR3 is TGTGCCAGCACACCGACACCCTCCTACGAGCAGTACTTC.